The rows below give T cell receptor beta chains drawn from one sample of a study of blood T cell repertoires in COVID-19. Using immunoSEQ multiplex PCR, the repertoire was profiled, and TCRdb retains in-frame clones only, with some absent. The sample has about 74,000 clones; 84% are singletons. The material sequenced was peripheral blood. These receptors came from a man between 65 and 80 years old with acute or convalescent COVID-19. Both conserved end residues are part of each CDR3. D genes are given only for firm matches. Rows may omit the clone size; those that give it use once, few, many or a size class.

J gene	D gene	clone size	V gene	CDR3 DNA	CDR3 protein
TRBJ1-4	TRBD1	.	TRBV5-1	TGCGCCAGCAGCTCGCTTGGACAGGCCTTTGAAAAACTGTTTTTT	CASSSLGQAFEKLFF
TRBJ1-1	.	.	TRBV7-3	TGTGCCAGCAGCTTAACCCTAGGCAGAGACACTGAAGCTTTCTTT	CASSLTLGRDTEAFF
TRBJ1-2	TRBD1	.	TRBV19	TGTGCCAGTAGTATAGAAGCAGGGGGCAACTATGGCTACACCTTC	CASSIEAGGNYGYTF
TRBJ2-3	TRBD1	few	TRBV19	TGTGCCAGTAGTACCGGGACAGAAACAGAGCATACGCAGTATTTT	CASSTGTETEHTQYF
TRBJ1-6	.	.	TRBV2	TGTGCCAGCAGTGCGGGGGAGAATAATTCACCCCTCCACTTT	CASSAGENNSPLHF
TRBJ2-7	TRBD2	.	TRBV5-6	TGTGCCAGCAGCCCCTGGACTAGCGGGGCCAACTACGAGCAGTACTTC	CASSPWTSGANYEQYF
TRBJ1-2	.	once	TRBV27	TGTGCCAGCAGTTCCACTTTAGGGGGCTATGGCTACACCTTC	CASSSTLGGYGYTF
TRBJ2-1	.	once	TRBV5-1	TGCGCCAGCAGCTTGGAGGAGGGGGCCGTCAATGAGCAGTTCTTC	CASSLEEGAVNEQFF
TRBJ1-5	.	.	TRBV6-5	TGTGCCAGCAGTCCCGGGAGTTACAATCAGCCCCAGCATTTT	CASSPGSYNQPQHF
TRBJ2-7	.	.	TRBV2	TGTGCCAGCAGTGAAGAACTAGCTGGAACACCGGAGCAGTACTTC	CASSEELAGTPEQYF